These 5 T cell receptor beta chains were sequenced from one sample in a study of blood T cells in healthy people across ages. For the second PCR, which ran for roughly 6 to 12 cycles, a sample-barcoded 5' primer and a J-beta primer mix were used. TCRdb fed the 5' RACE reads into MiXCR, producing one record per CDR3 protein. The table has some 1.8 million distinct CDR3 sequences, around 42% seen once; the top ten hold 23%. Specimen: blood. The receptors originated from a human donor in good health.

The chain carries TRBV29-1 and TRBJ2-4; a possible D gene is TRBD2 (5 bases). The J call may be incorrect, as the DNA end agrees better with TRBJ2-7. CDR1 is SQVTM, CDR2 ANQGSEA, per germline. This CDR3 is built from 14 residues. CDR3 sequence: CSVEDRSGTYEQYF. In DNA, the CDR3 is TGCAGCGTTGAAGATCGGAGCGGAACCTACGAGCAGTACTTC.

In its sample, this clonotype was seen a few times. V usage is TRBV6-5 and J usage is TRBJ2-7; 9 nucleotides line up with TRBD1. The germline V gene encodes CDR1 MNHEY and CDR2 SVGAGI. The V gene end was trimmed by 2 bases and the J gene end by 5 bases; junction bases not matched to a gene: 10. The CDR3 contains 16 residues. The CDR3 DNA reads as TGTGCCAGCAGTTACCGATATGGGACAGGGACAGACGAGCAGTACTTC. Protein sequence: CASSYRYGTGTDEQYF.

This chain connects TRBV7-2 to TRBJ2-1; D gene unclear. Germline V gene sequence: CDR1 SGHTA, CDR2 FQGNSA. The ends were cut back, 1 base at V and 10 bases at J, with 17 bases in the middle. The CDR3 length is 15 residues. CDR3 residues: CASSLENIISGEQFF. Here the CDR3 DNA reads TGTGCCAGCAGCTTAGAAAACATAATATCTGGAGAGCAGTTCTTC.

V usage is TRBV6-5 and J usage is TRBJ2-5; D is perhaps TRBD1 (6 bases). This CDR3 contains 15 residues. Per germline, CDR1 MNHEY and CDR2 SVGAGI. V dropped 6 bases and J dropped 7 bases, with 21 bases sitting between them. The CDR3 DNA is TGTGCCAGCAGACCATTACAGGGCTTTAGGGGGACCCAGTACTTC. It encodes CASRPLQGFRGTQYF.

This chain connects TRBV2 to TRBJ1-6; 10 bases map to TRBD1. This CDR3 is 16 amino acids long. The trim removed 4 bases at V and 8 bases at J, leaving 8 bases unmatched. Per the germline V gene, CDR1 is SNHLY and CDR2 is FYNNEI. The CDR3 DNA reads TGTGCCAGCAGTGGGGCAAGTGACAGGGGGCATTCACCCCTCCACTTT. It codes for CASSGASDRGHSPLHF.